These T cell receptor beta chains were read from a single sample in a study of T-cell reconstitution after alpha-beta-depleted transplantation in children. TCRdb reprocessed the PCR reads with MiXCR, giving one entry per CDR3 protein. Seen here are about 590,000 distinct CDR3 sequences, 13% observed once, and the top ten hold 2.2%. This specimen was PBMCs, mostly from graft donor cells, taken 360 days after TCRalphabeta/CD19-depleted stem cell transplant. The receptors shown here come from a male patient younger than 18 who had a stem cell transplant for acute myeloid leukemia, so the T cells may come from the graft donor. CDR3s include the opening cysteine and the closing phenylalanine or tryptophan. D genes are given only for firm matches. Some rows have no size entry. The others give once, few or many, or a class for an expanded clone.

D: -; J: TRBJ2-2; V: TRBV18; size: many; CDR3: CASSPYLSLGSTNTGELFF; DNA: TGTGCCAGCTCACCTTACCTGAGTTTAGGCTCTACGAACACCGGGGAGCTGTTTTTT
D: TRBD1; J: TRBJ2-3; V: TRBV7-6; size: once; CDR3: CASSSLQGAVDTQYF; DNA: TGTGCCAGCAGCTCCCTACAGGGGGCTGTGGATACGCAGTATTTT
D: -; J: TRBJ2-1; V: TRBV2; size: few; CDR3: CASSEIRPRANEQFF; DNA: TGTGCCAGCAGTGAGATACGTCCAAGAGCTAATGAGCAGTTCTTC
D: -; J: TRBJ1-4; V: TRBV21-1; size: few; CDR3: CASSKRAALGPLFSTNEKLFF; DNA: TGTGCCAGCAGCAAGAGAGCGGCTTTGGGACCGCTGTTTTCAACTAATGAAAAACTGTTTTTT
D: TRBD2; J: TRBJ2-1; V: TRBV7-3; size: few; CDR3: CASSSTGGVAYNEQFF; DNA: TGTGCCAGCAGCTCAACCGGGGGGGTAGCCTACAATGAGCAGTTCTTC
D: -; J: TRBJ2-1; V: TRBV18; size: few; CDR3: CASSPPVGREGGSSYNEQFF; DNA: TGTGCCAGCTCACCGCCGGTAGGGCGGGAAGGCGGAAGCTCCTACAATGAGCAGTTCTTC
D: TRBD2; J: TRBJ2-1; V: TRBV5-1; size: few; CDR3: CASSPPMGGAYNEQFF; DNA: TGCGCCAGCAGTCCCCCAATGGGAGGGGCCTACAATGAGCAGTTCTTC
D: TRBD2; J: TRBJ2-3; V: TRBV20-1; size: -; CDR3: CSASQAGVSTDTQYF; DNA: TGCAGTGCTAGCCAAGCGGGAGTGAGCACAGATACGCAGTATTTT
D: -; J: TRBJ2-7; V: TRBV18; size: -; CDR3: CASSSGHRTYEQYF; DNA: TGTGCCAGCTCATCGGGACACCGCACCTACGAGCAGTACTTC
D: -; J: TRBJ2-1; V: TRBV20-1; size: few; CDR3: CSASRLTLYNEQFF; DNA: TGCAGTGCTAGTAGACTAACACTTTACAATGAGCAGTTCTTC
D: -; J: TRBJ1-1; V: TRBV12-3/TRBV12-4; size: many; CDR3: CASSFEGEAFF; DNA: TGTGCCAGCAGTTTCGAGGGGGAAGCTTTCTTT
D: -; J: TRBJ2-4; V: TRBV7-2; size: -; CDR3: CASSFVRSWVQYF; DNA: TGTGCCAGCAGCTTTGTCCGTTCGTGGGTTCAGTACTTC
D: TRBD2; J: TRBJ2-5; V: TRBV10-3; size: many; CDR3: CAISAGTSGYRDQYF; DNA: TGTGCCATCAGTGCAGGGACTAGCGGTTATCGGGACCAGTACTTC
D: TRBD1; J: TRBJ2-3; V: TRBV29-1; size: many; CDR3: CSVADRGTPDTQYF; DNA: TGCAGCGTTGCGGACAGGGGGACCCCAGATACGCAGTATTTT
D: TRBD1; J: TRBJ2-7; V: TRBV5-1; size: -; CDR3: CASSFGTGENEQYF; DNA: TGCGCCAGCAGCTTTGGGACAGGGGAGAACGAGCAGTACTTC
D: TRBD2; J: TRBJ2-7; V: TRBV29-1; size: -; CDR3: CSVEALEFTAGVREQYF; DNA: TGCAGCGTTGAAGCCCTTGAGTTTACTGCGGGAGTACGCGAGCAGTACTTC
D: -; J: TRBJ2-3; V: TRBV28; size: -; CDR3: CASNLFGDTQYF; DNA: TGTGCCAGCAACCTCTTTGGAGATACGCAGTATTTT
D: TRBD1; J: TRBJ2-7; V: TRBV28; size: few; CDR3: CASRGRLDRPISYEQYF; DNA: TGTGCCAGCAGGGGACGTTTGGACAGGCCGATCTCCTACGAGCAGTACTTC
D: -; J: TRBJ2-5; V: TRBV20-1; size: many; CDR3: CSARPTQETQYF; DNA: TGCAGTGCTAGGCCAACTCAAGAGACCCAGTACTTC
D: -; J: TRBJ2-1; V: TRBV7-2; size: few; CDR3: CASSLGWRGGYNEQFF; DNA: TGTGCCAGCAGCTTAGGGTGGAGGGGGGGGTACAATGAGCAGTTCTTC
D: TRBD2; J: TRBJ2-5; V: TRBV4-2; size: many; CDR3: CASSQVTGLADQETQYF; DNA: TGTGCCAGCAGCCAAGTTACGGGACTAGCGGACCAAGAGACCCAGTACTTC